A single sample is the source of the 20 T cell receptor beta chains below, sequenced in a study of cytomegalovirus exposure and HLA in healthy donors. PCR primers comprised 60 Vbeta and 13 Jbeta primers. Here immunoSEQ multiplex PCR was the method, and the copy in TCRdb shows in-frame clones only, minus some. The table includes about 190,000 clones, roughly four fifths detected once. Specimen: PBMCs. The receptors shown here come from a woman between 25 and 40 years old in good health and CMV-seropositive.

The V and J genes are TRBV21-1 and TRBJ2-5; no check of the table's D call, TRBD1, against the DNA was made. TRBV21-1 is designated a pseudogene. The length of the CDR3 is 16 residues. The CDR3 is CASSYDRGQSQETQYF. The DNA of the CDR3 is TGTGCCAGCAGTTACGACAGGGGCCAATCCCAAGAGACCCAGTACTTC.

This sequence joins TRBV11-1 and TRBJ1-1; 10 bases fit TRBD1. With V trimmed by 5 bases and J by 6 bases, 9 bases remained unmatched. CDR3 length: 15 amino acids. Germline loops: CDR1 SGHAT, CDR2 FQDESV (reference sequence). In DNA, the CDR3 is TGTGCCAGCAGCCCCCGACAGGGGGCGTCCCCTGAAGCTTTCTTT. Protein sequence: CASSPRQGASPEAFF.

This chain connects TRBV13 to TRBJ1-5; the D is unclear. CDR1 and CDR2 (germline): PRHDT, FYEKMQ (reference sequence). Trimming removed 3 bases from V and 1 base from J, with 13 bases in between. The CDR3 spans 16 residues. CDR3 sequence: CASSFRLGGSNQPQHF. In DNA form, the CDR3 reads TGTGCCAGCAGCTTCCGACTGGGAGGGAGCAATCAGCCCCAGCATTTT.

This clone was seen a few times. The V gene is TRBV10-3, the J gene TRBJ2-7; D not certain. CDR1 and CDR2 from the germline V gene are ENHRY and SYGVKD. The CDR3 length is 13 residues. V was shortened by 2 bases and J by 3 bases, with 8 bases between the two germline ends. The CDR3: CAISERGYYEQYF. CDR3 in DNA: TGTGCCATCAGTGAGCGAGGTTACTACGAGCAGTACTTC.

V and J are TRBV2 and TRBJ2-5; possible D gene TRBD1, 6 bases. The V and J ends lost 1 base and 2 bases respectively, with 11 bases between them. The V gene's germline CDR1 is SNHLY and CDR2 FYNNEI. The CDR3 spans 15 residues. The DNA for the CDR3 is TGTGCCAGCAGTGAAGGTGGGACACGACAAGAGACCCAGTACTTC. Protein sequence: CASSEGGTRQETQYF.

The rearrangement joins TRBV5-1 to TRBJ1-3; D may be TRBD1 (5 bases). Germline V gene lookup returns CDR1 SGHRS and CDR2 YFSETQ. The CDR3 length is 15 residues. The ends were cut back, 4 bases at V and 0 bases at J, with 11 bases in the middle. The CDR3 region has the DNA TGCGCCAGCAGCAGCGGGACGTCCTCTGGAAACACCATATATTTT. It encodes CASSSGTSSGNTIYF.

This clone was observed a handful of times. The chain recombines TRBV28 with TRBJ2-1, with a tentative D call TRBD1 (5 bases). This CDR3 contains 11 residues. Per the germline V gene, CDR1 is MDHEN and CDR2 is SYDVKM. V lost 7 bases and J 6 bases, leaving 7 bases between the germline ends. The CDR3 DNA reads as TGTGCCAGCATCAGGGTCAATGAGCAGTTCTTC. The encoded protein is CASIRVNEQFF.

The rearrangement uses TRBV14 and TRBJ1-3; tentatively, D is TRBD1 (6 bases). CDR3 length: 14 residues. The V and J ends lost 7 bases and 0 bases respectively, with 10 bases between them. In germline, CDR1 is SGHDN, CDR2 FVKESK. CDR3 DNA sequence: TGTGCCAGCACCCCGGGACACTCTGGAAACACCATATATTTT. This translates into CASTPGHSGNTIYF.

V is TRBV27 and J is TRBJ1-5; D gene ambiguous. The CDR3 spans 16 residues. Trimming pared 1 base from V and 2 bases from J, leaving 12 bases between. In germline, CDR1 is MNHEY, CDR2 SMNVEV (reference sequence). The CDR3 is CASSLYGPAGNQPQHF. CDR3 DNA: TGTGCCAGCAGTTTATATGGGCCTGCTGGCAATCAGCCCCAGCATTTT.

The J gene is TRBJ2-7, the V gene TRBV6-1; 9 positions agree with TRBD1. CDR1 and CDR2 (germline): MNHNS, SASEGT. The ends lost 3 bases at V and 6 bases at J; junction bases unmatched: 3. The CDR3 has 13 residues. The CDR3 protein is CASSDGTGLEQYF. CDR3 sequence (DNA): TGTGCCAGCAGTGATGGGACAGGGCTCGAGCAGTACTTC.

This rearrangement joins TRBV9 to TRBJ2-7, with 8 bases aligning to TRBD2. J lost 5 bases, V lost 4 bases, and 8 bases had no gene match. There are 14 residues in the CDR3. Germline assignment: CDR1 SGDLS and CDR2 YYNGEE. CDR3 residues: CASSPGLARDEQYF. The CDR3 bases are TGTGCCAGCAGCCCCGGACTAGCCCGGGACGAGCAGTACTTC. Filled out from reference TRBV9 and TRBJ2-7, the complete variable domain reads DSGVTQTPKHLITATGQRVTLRCSPRSGDLSVYWYQQSLDQGLQFLIQYYNGEERAKGNILERFSAQQFPDLHSELNLSSLELGDSALYFCASSPGLARDEQYFGPGTRLTVT.

The chain has TRBV19 and TRBJ2-2, with 13 bases matching TRBD2. Per germline, CDR1 LNHDA and CDR2 SQIVND (reference sequence). This CDR3 region has 16 residues. V dropped 4 bases and J dropped 6; count of bases not matched to a gene: 5. The CDR3 nucleotides are TGTGCCAGTAGTACGGGGACTAGCGGGGCCGCCGGGGAGCTGTTTTTT. Translated: CASSTGTSGAAGELFF. Drawing the rest from reference TRBV19 and TRBJ2-2, the complete variable domain is DGGITQSPKYLFRKEGQNVTLSCEQNLNHDAMYWYRQDPGQGLRLIYYSQIVNDFQKGDIAEGYSVSREKKESFPLTVTSAQKNPTAFYLCASSTGTSGAAGELFFGEGSRLTVL.

This sequence joins TRBV19 and TRBJ2-5, with D uncertain. Germline values: CDR1 LNHDA, CDR2 SQIVND (reference sequence). This CDR3 region has 13 residues. Trimming left V 5 bases short and J 0 bases short, with 7 bases between. The CDR3 reads CASSLGYQETQYF. The CDR3 DNA is TGTGCCAGTAGTCTCGGGTACCAAGAGACCCAGTACTTC.

This chain joins TRBV28 and TRBJ2-7; TRBD2 agrees at 7 bases. CDR1 and CDR2 from the germline V gene are MDHEN and SYDVKM. The CDR3 spans 14 residues. V lost 6 bases and J lost 6; bases outside the gene matches: 11. The CDR3 DNA reads TGTGCCAGCAGCTCCTGGCGGGAGCGGGGCGAGCAGTACTTC. It is translated as CASSSWRERGEQYF.

As to this clone: Germline and junction disagree at one end, which may indicate a read error. The chain joins TRBV7-6 to TRBJ2-6, with TRBD1 as a possible D gene (5 bases). Germline V gives CDR1 SGHVS, CDR2 FNYEAQ. The CDR3 spans 17 residues. CDR3 coding DNA: TGTGCCAGCAGCTTAGGACAGACCTTCTCTGGGGCCAACGTCCTGGCTTTC. Translation: CASSLGQTFSGANVLAF.

The rearrangement joins TRBV7-2 to TRBJ1-1; D is undetermined. V dropped 3 bases and J dropped 5 bases, with 10 bases sitting between them. The CDR3 contains 13 residues. CDR1 is SGHTA, CDR2 FQGNSA, per germline. The CDR3 nucleotides read TGTGCCAGCAGCTTTTCCCGGGATACTGAAGCTTTCTTT. Its translation: CASSFSRDTEAFF.

The rearrangement links TRBV7-2 to TRBJ2-5; tentatively, D is TRBD1 (6 bases). The CDR3 runs to 14 residues. CDR1 and CDR2 (germline): SGHTA, FQGNSA. V lost 6 bases, J lost 1 base, and 12 bases lay in between. CDR3: CASRGTGFQETQYF. The CDR3 bases are TGTGCCAGCAGGGGCACAGGGTTCCAAGAGACCCAGTACTTC.

This chain links TRBV28 with TRBJ2-1, with D possibly being TRBD1 (5 bases). Germline V CDR1 and CDR2: MDHEN, SYDVKM. This CDR3 region has 10 residues. The V end lost 10 bases, the J end lost 6 bases, and 7 bases lay between the germline ends. The CDR3 nucleotides are TGTGCCATCCAGGGCAATGAGCAGTTCTTC. Translating gives CAIQGNEQFF.

This chain uses TRBV28 with TRBJ2-2; 8 positions agree with TRBD2. Germline V CDR1 and CDR2: MDHEN, SYDVKM. The CDR3 extends over 18 amino acids. V was pared by 1 base and J by 1 base, with 8 bases of the junction left unmatched. CDR3 region: CASSLFNWLAGNTGELFF. The CDR3 DNA sequence: TGTGCCAGCAGTTTATTCAATTGGCTAGCGGGGAACACCGGGGAGCTGTTTTTT.

Only a few counts were recorded for this clone. Other DNA sequences in this specimen translate into the identical CDR3. The chain employs TRBV28 and TRBJ2-5; D gene ambiguous. This CDR3 is built from 13 residues. Per the germline V gene, CDR1 is MDHEN and CDR2 is SYDVKM. V was shortened by 6 bases and J by 0 bases, with 8 bases between the two germline ends. The CDR3 bases are TGTGCCAGCAGCCCGACAAACCAAGAGACCCAGTACTTC. Amino acids: CASSPTNQETQYF.